This entry concerns a single T cell receptor beta chain. The data originate from a study of technical replicates of blood from a few donors. TCRdb keeps only in-frame clones here, not all; method: immunoSEQ multiplex PCR. The sample carries 75,000 to 95,000 clones, around 94% recorded once. V lost 5 bases to trimming and J lost 0 bases, with 20 bases between them. CDR1 and CDR2 from the germline V gene are SGHKS and YYEKEE (reference sequence). CDR3 length: 17 amino acids. The origin of this receptor is a human donor in good health. Material for sequencing was T cells isolated from PBMCs. The chain joins TRBV5-5 to TRBJ1-2, with D possibly matching TRBD1 (6 bases). CDR3 DNA sequence: TGTGCCAGCAGAGCCTCCGGACAGCCCCGGGCTAACTATGGCTACACCTTC. Its translation: CASRASGQPRANYGYTF.